What follows describes a single T cell receptor beta chain. Its antigen is as yet unknown. Some 32,000 T cell genomes, or roughly 180 ng DNA, went into the sorted-subset replicate PCRs. Study processing details: Junction-only immunoSEQ data arrived without quality scores, meaning filtering differed. Data came from immunoSEQ multiplex PCR; TCRdb stores just in-frame clones and leaves some out. V and J calls and clone size are copied from that table; D and trimming were computed from the DNA. This table holds 800,000 to 1,200,000 clones, about 84% found once. This entry is derived from a study of shared clonotypes between healthy human individuals. About the research overall: Per donor, three plates held CD4 naive cells, three held CD4 memory, two held CD8 naive and one held CD8 memory. Study observations and caveats: Enrolling few donors narrowed the genetic and exposure-history diversity that was represented.

Germline CDR1 MGHRA, CDR2 YSYEKL. The CDR3 is made up of 16 amino acids. Trimming shortened V by 1 base and J by 2 bases, and 14 bases separated the two germline ends. The chain links TRBV4-1 to TRBJ1-2; D is perhaps TRBD1 (6 bases). The sequence came from a man aged 18 to 30 in good health. Some clones in this sample may be carry-over from other donors' samples. The material sequenced was memory CD4+ T cells from PBMCs. The subset: CD45RA-negative fraction. As DNA, the CDR3 is TGCGCCAGCAGCCAAGGGACAGCAGAATCCAACTATGGCTACACCTTC. It encodes CASSQGTAESNYGYTF.